This TCR beta chain appears in the sequencing data of a study of cytomegalovirus exposure and HLA in healthy donors. PCR used 60 Vbeta primers and 13 Jbeta primers. TCRdb's copy holds only in-frame clones and misses some; the assay was immunoSEQ multiplex PCR. Of under 150,000 clones listed, 80% are singletons. The ends were cut back, 3 bases at V and 3 bases at J, with 11 bases in the middle. This CDR3 has 13 amino acids. CDR1 is SQVTM and CDR2 is ANQGSEA in the germline V gene. The chain uses TRBV29-1 and TRBJ1-2; D is undetermined. The TCR originated in a male donor in good health and CMV-seronegative. The sequenced material came from PBMCs. The CDR3 bases are TGCAGCGTTGATCTGGGGAGTCACTATGGCTACACCTTC. Protein: CSVDLGSHYGYTF.